One and the same sample provided the 5 T cell receptor beta chains below, sequenced in a study of T cells in Graves' hyperthyroidism and ophthalmopathy. There were TCR beta CDR3 regions amplified from RNA transcripts. RT-PCR in the first round (using the HTBI primer set) targeted the TCR CDR3. TCRdb reprocessed the multiplex PCR reads with MiXCR, giving one entry per CDR3 protein. Of roughly 250,000 distinct CDR3 sequences detected, about 14% appear once; the ten largest clones hold about an eighth. The source material was blood. The source is a middle-aged woman with Graves' hyperthyroidism that later progressed to Graves' ophthalmopathy.

This clonotype was seen ten or more times. V and J are TRBV18 and TRBJ2-5; 12 nucleotides line up with TRBD2. V shed 5 bases and J 5 bases; nucleotides not matched to a gene: 6. Germline-derived CDR1 and CDR2 are KGHSH and LQKENI. The CDR3 consists of 15 residues. Here the CDR3 DNA reads TGTGCCAGCTCAGGAAGACTAGCGGGAGTCGAGACCCAGTACTTC. This gives the protein CASSGRLAGVETQYF.

This clonotype has at least ten counts. J is TRBJ2-2 and V is TRBV5-1, with D hard to call. Germline V CDR1 and CDR2: SGHRS, YFSETQ. This CDR3 contains 15 residues. Trimming cost V 4 bases and J 0 bases, with 10 bases left between them. The CDR3 region is CASSRTTANTGELFF. The CDR3 DNA follows: TGCGCCAGCAGCAGGACCACTGCGAACACCGGGGAGCTGTTTTTT.

The chain has TRBV3-1 and TRBJ1-2, with a weak D call TRBD1 (6 bases). Germline V gives CDR1 LGHDT, CDR2 YNNKEL (reference sequence). V shed 4 bases and J shed 4 bases, with 13 bases lying between them. The CDR3 is 14 residues long. The CDR3 sequence: CASSLDRIPYGYTF. The CDR3 region has the DNA TGTGCCAGCAGCCTGGACAGAATCCCCTATGGCTACACCTTC. Together with reference TRBV3-1 and TRBJ1-2, the CDR3 gives the full variable domain: DTAVSQTPKYLVTQMGNDKSIKCEQNLGHDTMYWYKQDSKKFLKIMFSYNNKELIINETVPNRFSPKSPDKAHLNLHINSLELGDSAVYFCASSLDRIPYGYTFGSGTRLTVV.

Details on this clonotype: A much more abundant neighbour one base away suggests this may be a read error. This chain uses TRBV10-1 with TRBJ2-7; TRBD2 matches 9 bases. This CDR3 comprises 17 residues. V was clipped by 2 bases and J by 0 bases; unmatched bases: 8. CDR1 and CDR2 (germline): WNHNN, SYGVQD (reference sequence). CDR3 in DNA: TGCGCCAGCAGTGAGAGGCCTAGCGGGACGAACTCCTACGAGCAGTACTTC. Protein: CASSERPSGTNSYEQYF.

Remarks on this clonotype: The DNA is omitted, as the CDR3 cannot be located on it reliably, and the CDR3 follows TCRdb's listing. This chain links TRBV2 with TRBJ1-4; the table's D gene call, TRBD1, was not cross checked with the DNA. The CDR3 spans 15 amino acids, including both terminal residues. Germline V gene lookup returns CDR1 SNHLY and CDR2 FYNNEI. The CDR3 loop reads CASSVGQGNLEKLIF.